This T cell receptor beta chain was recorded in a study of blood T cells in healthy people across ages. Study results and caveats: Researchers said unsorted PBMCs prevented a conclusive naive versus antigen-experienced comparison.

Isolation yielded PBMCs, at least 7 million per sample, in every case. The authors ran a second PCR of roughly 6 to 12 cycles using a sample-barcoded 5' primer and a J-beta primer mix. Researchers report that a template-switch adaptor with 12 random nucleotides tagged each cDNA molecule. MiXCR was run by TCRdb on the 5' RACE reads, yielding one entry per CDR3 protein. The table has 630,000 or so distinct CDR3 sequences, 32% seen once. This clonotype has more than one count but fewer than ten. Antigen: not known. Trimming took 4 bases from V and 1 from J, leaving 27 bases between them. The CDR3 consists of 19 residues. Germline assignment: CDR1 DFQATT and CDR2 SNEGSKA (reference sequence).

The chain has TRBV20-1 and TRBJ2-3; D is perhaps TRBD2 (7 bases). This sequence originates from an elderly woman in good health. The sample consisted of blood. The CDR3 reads CSATDPRGGGGLGTDTQYF. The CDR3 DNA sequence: TGCAGTGCTACCGACCCCCGAGGGGGAGGGGGTTTGGGCACAGATACGCAGTATTTT.